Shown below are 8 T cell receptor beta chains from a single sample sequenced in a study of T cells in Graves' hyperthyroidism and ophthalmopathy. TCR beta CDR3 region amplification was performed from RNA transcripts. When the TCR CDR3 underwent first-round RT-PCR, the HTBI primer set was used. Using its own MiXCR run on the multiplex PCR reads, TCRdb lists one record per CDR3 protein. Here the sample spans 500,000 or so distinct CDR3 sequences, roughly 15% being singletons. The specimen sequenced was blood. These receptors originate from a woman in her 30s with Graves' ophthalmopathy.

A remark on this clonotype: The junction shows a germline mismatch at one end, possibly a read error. CDR3 sequence (DNA): TGCGCCAGCAGCCAAGGACTAGCGGACAATGAGCAGTTCTTC. Its translation: CASSQGLADNEQFF. This rearrangement joins TRBV7-3 to TRBJ2-1; 10 positions match TRBD2. Germline values: CDR1 SGHTA, CDR2 FQGTGA. The CDR3 is 14 amino acids.

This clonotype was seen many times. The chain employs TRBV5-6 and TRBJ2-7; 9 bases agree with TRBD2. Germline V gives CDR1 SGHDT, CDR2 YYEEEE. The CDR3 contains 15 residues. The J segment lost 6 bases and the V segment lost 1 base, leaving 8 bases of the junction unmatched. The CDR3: CASSLRVAGVAEQYF. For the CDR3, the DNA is TGTGCCAGCAGCTTGCGAGTAGCGGGAGTTGCCGAGCAGTACTTC. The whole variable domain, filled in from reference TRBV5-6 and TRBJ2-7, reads DAGVTQSPTHLIKTRGQQVTLRCSPKSGHDTVSWYQQALGQGPQFIFQYYEEEERQRGNFPDRFSGHQFPNYSSELNVNALLLGDSALYLCASSLRVAGVAEQYFGPGTRLTVT.

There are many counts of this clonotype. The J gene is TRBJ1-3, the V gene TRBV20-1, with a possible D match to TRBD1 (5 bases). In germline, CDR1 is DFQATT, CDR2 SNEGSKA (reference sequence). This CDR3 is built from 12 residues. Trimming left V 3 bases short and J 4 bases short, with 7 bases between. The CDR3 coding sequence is TGCAGTGCTAGGAAGGGGGGAAACACCATATATTTT. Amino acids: CSARKGGNTIYF.

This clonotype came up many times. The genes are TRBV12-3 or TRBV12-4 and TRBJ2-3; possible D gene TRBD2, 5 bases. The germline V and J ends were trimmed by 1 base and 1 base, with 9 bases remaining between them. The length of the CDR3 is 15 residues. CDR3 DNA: TGTGCCAGCAGTTTAGTAGAGGGAGGCACAGATACGCAGTATTTT. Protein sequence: CASSLVEGGTDTQYF.

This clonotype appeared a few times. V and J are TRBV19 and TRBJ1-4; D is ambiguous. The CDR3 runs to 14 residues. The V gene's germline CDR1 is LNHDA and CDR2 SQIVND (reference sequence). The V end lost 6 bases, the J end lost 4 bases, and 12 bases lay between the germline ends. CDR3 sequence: CASSPQAYNEKLFF. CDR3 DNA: TGTGCCAGTAGCCCCCAGGCGTATAATGAAAAACTGTTTTTT.

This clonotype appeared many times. In DNA form, the CDR3 reads TGCAGTGCTAGAGTCGCAGGGGAATGGGCAGATACGCAGTATTTT. Residues: CSARVAGEWADTQYF. The rearrangement links TRBV20-1 to TRBJ2-3; D might be TRBD1 (6 bases). V gave up 1 base and J gave up 4 bases, with 15 bases separating them. Germline assignment: CDR1 DFQATT and CDR2 SNEGSKA (reference sequence). CDR3 length equals 15 residues.

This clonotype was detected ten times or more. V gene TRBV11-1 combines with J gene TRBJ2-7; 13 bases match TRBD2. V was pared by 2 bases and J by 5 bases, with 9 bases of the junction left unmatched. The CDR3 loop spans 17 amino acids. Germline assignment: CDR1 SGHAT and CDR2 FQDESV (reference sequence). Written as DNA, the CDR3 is TGTGCCAGCAGCTTATCCACACTAGCGGGAGGGCGCAACGAGCAGTACTTC. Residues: CASSLSTLAGGRNEQYF.

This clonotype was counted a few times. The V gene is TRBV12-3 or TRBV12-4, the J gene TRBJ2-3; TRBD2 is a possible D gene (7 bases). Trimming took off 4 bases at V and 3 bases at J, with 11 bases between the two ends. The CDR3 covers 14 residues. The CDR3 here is CASSWGGRTDTQYF. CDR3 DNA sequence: TGTGCCAGCAGTTGGGGGGGGCGGACAGATACGCAGTATTTT.